This T cell receptor beta chain was profiled in a study of T-cell memory formation after mild COVID-19. TCRdb re-analysed the 5' RACE reads in MiXCR, keeping a single row per CDR3 protein. The table records fewer than 300,000 distinct CDR3 sequences, about a sixth of them present only once. Deletions cut 6 bases from V and 4 bases from J, with 12 bases between. The CDR3 extends over 13 amino acids. Germline loops: CDR1 MNHEY, CDR2 SVGEGT. This sequence originates from a young man who had mild COVID-19 (a few samples of this study predate the infection). Cell type and time point are not known. Sequencing was carried out using PBMCs or a T cell subset sorted from them (not recorded which). The chain joins TRBV6-2 or TRBV6-3 to TRBJ1-2, with no clear D. The CDR3 region has the DNA TGTGCCAGCAGGGGTGAAGGAGGCTATGGCTACACCTTC. Residues: CASRGEGGYGYTF.